This is a list of T cell receptor beta chains from one sample in a study of cytomegalovirus exposure and HLA in healthy donors. Sequencing was performed with immunoSEQ multiplex PCR; in TCRdb, only in-frame clones are kept and a portion is missing. The repertoire holds 100,000 or so clones, with 75% as singletons. Sequences were obtained from PBMCs. These receptors all come from a woman younger than 35 in good health and CMV-seropositive. Both conserved end residues are trimmed from each CDR3. D genes are given only for firm matches.

d_gene | j_gene | v_gene | CDR3aa
TRBD1 | TRBJ2-7 | TRBV7-9 | ASSYSGTGNPYEQY
TRBD2 | TRBJ2-3 | TRBV27 | ASSRTSGRAAINTQY
TRBD1 | TRBJ2-7 | TRBV13 | ASSLARDRDYEQY
NA | TRBJ1-5 | TRBV7-2 | ASSPGSLAPQH
TRBD2 | TRBJ2-1 | TRBV29-1 | SVASPSGSPNEQF
TRBD1 | TRBJ2-1 | TRBV7-9 | SSSLAYGTGHNEQF
TRBD1 | TRBJ1-1 | TRBV10-3 | AISAPTGLGTEAF
NA | TRBJ1-1 | TRBV19 | ASRTTALMNTEAF
NA | TRBJ2-7 | TRBV20-1 | SAPQDEQY
NA | TRBJ2-2 | TRBV28 | ASSLLESGELF
NA | TRBJ1-1 | TRBV9 | ASSRSGGIMNTEAF
NA | TRBJ2-2 | TRBV7-3 | ASSLHPANTGELF
NA | TRBJ2-7 | TRBV25-1 | ASRLTYEQY
NA | TRBJ1-1 | TRBV6-1 | GAYRFPEAF
NA | TRBJ2-5 | TRBV7-9 | ASSPPGKKETQY
TRBD2 | TRBJ2-1 | TRBV6-4 | ASSESAGAFNNEQF
TRBD2 | TRBJ2-3 | TRBV5-1 | ASSPVSVAGVADTQY
NA | TRBJ2-6 | TRBV2 | ASRIQDSGANVLT
NA | TRBJ1-4 | TRBV18 | ASSPPSRATNEKLF
NA | TRBJ1-1 | TRBV27 | ASSLNGGTEAF
NA | TRBJ2-7 | TRBV6-1 | ASSTGQVGGGEQY
NA | TRBJ1-2 | TRBV28 | ASTGGFRGISYT
NA | TRBJ2-7 | TRBV20-1 | SAQQVYEQY
TRBD1 | TRBJ1-2 | TRBV18 | ASSPNRGQDYGYT
TRBD2 | TRBJ2-1 | TRBV28 | ASSLDGRAFPNEQF
TRBD1 | TRBJ2-3 | TRBV28 | AGSLGTGDQDTQY
NA | TRBJ2-7 | TRBV6-5 | ASSPGAEYEQY
NA | TRBJ1-2 | TRBV6-4 | ASSGGSREASGYT